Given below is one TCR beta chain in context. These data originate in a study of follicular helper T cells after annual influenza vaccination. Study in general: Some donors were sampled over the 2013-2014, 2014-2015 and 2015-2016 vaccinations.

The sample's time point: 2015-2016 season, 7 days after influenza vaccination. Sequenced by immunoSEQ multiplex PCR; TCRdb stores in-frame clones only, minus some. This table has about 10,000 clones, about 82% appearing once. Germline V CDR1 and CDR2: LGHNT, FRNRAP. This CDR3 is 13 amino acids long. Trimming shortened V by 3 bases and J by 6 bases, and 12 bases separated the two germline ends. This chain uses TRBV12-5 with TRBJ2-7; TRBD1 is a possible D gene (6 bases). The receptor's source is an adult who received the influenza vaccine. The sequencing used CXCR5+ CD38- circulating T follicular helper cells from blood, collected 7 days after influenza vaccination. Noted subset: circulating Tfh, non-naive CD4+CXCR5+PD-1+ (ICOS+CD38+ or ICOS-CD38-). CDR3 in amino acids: CASGLETGSEQYF. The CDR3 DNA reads TGTGCTAGTGGTTTAGAAACAGGGTCCGAGCAGTACTTC.